This T cell receptor (beta chain) was obtained from a study of CD8 T cells in ankylosing spondylitis. Study-wide results and caveats: In ankylosing spondylitis patients, matched synovial fluid reportedly showed significant enrichment of disease-linked clones. One TCR beta motif, made up of under ten highly homologous variants, appeared characteristic of ankylosing spondylitis blood. Some of these motif variants have turned up before, in reports on reactive arthritis synovial fluid and blood.

Using its own MiXCR run on the 5' RACE reads, TCRdb lists one record per CDR3 protein. The table shows 55,000 or so distinct CDR3 sequences, with 7.4% occurring only once. This clonotype was detected many times. Its antigen is unidentified. CDR1 and CDR2 from the germline V gene are SGHAT and FQNNGV. The CDR3 loop spans 14 amino acids. V was shortened by 4 bases and J by 1 base, with 10 bases between the two germline ends. The source is a female donor with ankylosing spondylitis or in good health (not recorded which). The genes are TRBV11-2 and TRBJ1-2; no clear D gene. The sequencing sample was made of blood, either unsorted or a sorted T cell fraction (not recorded which). The CDR3 DNA reads as TGTGCCAGCAGCTATTCAGGAATTAACTATGGCTACACCTTC. It is translated as CASSYSGINYGYTF.